The 12 T cell receptor beta chains given below trace back to one sample, sequenced in a study of cytomegalovirus exposure and HLA in healthy donors. Primers for the PCR totalled 60 Vbeta and 13 Jbeta. Sequenced by immunoSEQ multiplex PCR; TCRdb stores in-frame clones only, minus some. The profile covers around 140,000 clones, with more than 60% appearing a single time and roughly 1.5% taken by the ten largest. Specimen: PBMCs. Source of these receptors: a woman aged 18 to 35 in good health and CMV-seronegative.

V gene TRBV4-2 combines with J gene TRBJ2-5; 16 bases match TRBD2. The CDR3 length is 21 residues. In germline, CDR1 is LGHNA, CDR2 YNFKEQ. With V trimmed by 1 base and J by 3 bases, 14 bases remained unmatched. The CDR3 DNA reads as TGTGCCAGCAGCCAAGCCGGGACTAGCGGGAGGGCGGGAGTCACCAAAGAGACCCAGTACTTC. Translation gives CASSQAGTSGRAGVTKETQYF.

The CDR3 loop is CASSPRGQLYGYTF. The CDR3 nucleotides read TGTGCCAGTAGTCCCCGCGGACAGCTATATGGCTACACCTTC. The rearrangement uses TRBV19 and TRBJ1-2; maybe TRBD1 (6 bases). The CDR3 spans 14 residues. V was trimmed by 5 bases and J by 5 bases, leaving 15 bases between them. The germline CDR1 and CDR2 sequences are LNHDA and SQIVND (reference sequence).

The chain joins TRBV5-1 to TRBJ2-3, with D possibly TRBD2 on 5 matching bases. This CDR3 is built from 14 residues. The germline gives CDR1 SGHRS, CDR2 YFSETQ. The germline V and J ends were trimmed by 5 bases and 3 bases, with 13 bases remaining between them. The CDR3 nucleotides are TGCGCCAGCAGGTTCACTACGGGGACAGATACGCAGTATTTT. Amino acids: CASRFTTGTDTQYF.

This clone was observed a single time. V gene TRBV27 combines with J gene TRBJ1-3, with 9 bases fitting TRBD1. V gave up 6 bases and J gave up 0 bases; unmatched junction bases: 6. CDR1 is MNHEY, CDR2 SMNVEV, per germline (reference sequence). CDR3 size: 16 residues. CDR3 sequence: CASSRDRDASGNTIYF. CDR3 coding DNA: TGTGCCAGCAGCCGGGACAGGGATGCCTCTGGAAACACCATATATTTT.

The chain carries TRBV27 and TRBJ2-7; 7 bases map to TRBD1. The CDR3 length is 13 residues. V dropped 6 bases and J dropped 3; count of bases not matched to a gene: 5. Germline V lookup: CDR1 MNHEY, CDR2 SMNVEV (reference sequence). CDR3 sequence: CASSPGQSYEQYF. DNA of the CDR3: TGTGCCAGCAGCCCGGGACAGAGCTACGAGCAGTACTTC.

This clone was found once. The chain uses TRBV2 and TRBJ2-2; 14 bases fit TRBD2. Germline V lookup: CDR1 SNHLY, CDR2 FYNNEI. J gave up 4 bases and V 7 bases, and 5 bases lay outside the gene matches. The CDR3 covers 16 residues. CDR3 protein: CASNRLAGGVTGELFF. The CDR3 DNA follows: TGTGCCAGCAACCGACTAGCGGGAGGGGTCACCGGGGAGCTGTTTTTT.

The V call is TRBV27, the J call TRBJ1-5, with 8 bases matching TRBD1. The CDR3 sequence is 15 residues long. V dropped 5 bases and J dropped 3; count of bases not matched to a gene: 6. CDR1 and CDR2 (germline): MNHEY, SMNVEV (reference sequence). The CDR3 region has the DNA TGTGCCAGCAGTAGGCAGGGGGCGGTCAATCAGCCCCAGCATTTT. Translated, it gives CASSRQGAVNQPQHF.

The chain couples TRBV27 to TRBJ2-5, with a possible D match to TRBD2 (5 bases). The tail of the sequence fits TRBJ2-7 better, so the J call may be wrong. Germline V gives CDR1 MNHEY, CDR2 SMNVEV (reference sequence). This CDR3 has 13 amino acids. In nucleotides, the CDR3 is TGTGCCAGCATCCCCCCCGGACTCTACGAGCAGTACTTC. This gives the protein CASIPPGLYEQYF.

The V and J genes are TRBV5-1 and TRBJ2-3, with 10 bases matching TRBD2. Germline CDR1 is SGHRS and CDR2 is YFSETQ. V gave up 4 bases and J gave up 0 bases; unmatched junction bases: 11. The CDR3 loop spans 18 amino acids. CDR3 loop: CASSSGTSAQASTDTQYF. For the CDR3, the DNA is TGCGCCAGCAGCAGCGGGACTAGCGCGCAGGCTAGCACAGATACGCAGTATTTT.

The chain joins TRBV7-2 to TRBJ1-2; TRBD1 matches at 12 bases. CDR1 is SGHTA and CDR2 is FQGNSA in the germline V gene. Unmatched junction bases numbered 9, after V lost 5 bases and J lost 8 bases. The CDR3 runs to 15 residues. CDR3 DNA: TGTGCCAGCAGCCCTCCGGGACAGGGGGCGAGCGGCTACACCTTC. This codes for CASSPPGQGASGYTF.

This clone was recorded a few times. At one end, the junction sequence differs from germline, possibly due to a read error. The V and J genes are TRBV7-8 and TRBJ1-6; D uncertain. Germline-derived CDR1 and CDR2 are SGHVS and FQNEAQ. There are 14 residues in the CDR3. CDR3 protein: CASSFSAYNSPLHF. CDR3 nucleotide sequence: TGTGCCAGCAGCTTTTCTGCCTATAATTCCCCCCTCCACTTT.

This clone was seen once. This rearrangement joins TRBV19 to TRBJ1-1; 7 bases match TRBD1. V lost 5 bases to trimming and J lost 3 bases; unmatched junction nucleotides: 3. The V gene's germline CDR1 is LNHDA and CDR2 SQIVND (reference sequence). The CDR3 is 13 residues long. CDR3 DNA: TGTGCCAGTAGTGAAAGGGGGCACACTGAAGCTTTCTTT. This gives the protein CASSERGHTEAFF.